Included here is one T cell receptor (beta chain) sequence, with context. Its specificity is unknown. Germline assignment: CDR1 MNHEY and CDR2 SMNVEV (reference sequence). The CDR3 contains 16 residues. V gave up 5 bases and J gave up 3 bases; unmatched junction bases: 5. Sequencing was performed with immunoSEQ multiplex PCR; in TCRdb, only in-frame clones are kept and a portion is missing. The sample includes 5,000 to 6,500 clones, around 71% of them seen just once. The source of the sample is a study of CD8 T cell repertoires and HIV-1 epitope variants. Study at large: A roughly ten-day culture received IL-2, IL-7 and IL-15 on days 3 and 7. The baseline condition was 1M T cells left uncultured.

Findings of the study overall: Of 9 or 10 antigen-specific beta clonotypes, about 6 appeared to cross-react with escape variants.

This sequence was found in a male donor with HIV. This chain connects TRBV27 to TRBJ2-6; 9 nucleotides agree with TRBD2. The sample consisted of cultured CD8+ T cells derived from PBMCs. The CDR3 sequence: CASSPRGGDGANVLTF. The CDR3 bases are TGTGCCAGCAGTCCTCGCGGGGGGGATGGGGCCAACGTCCTGACTTTC. The variable domain in full, with the rest retrieved from reference TRBV27 and TRBJ2-6, is EAQVTQNPRYLITVTGKKLTVTCSQNMNHEYMSWYRQDPGLGLRQIYYSMNVEVTDKGDVPEGYKVSRKEKRNFPLILESPSPNQTSLYFCASSPRGGDGANVLTFGAGSRLTVL.